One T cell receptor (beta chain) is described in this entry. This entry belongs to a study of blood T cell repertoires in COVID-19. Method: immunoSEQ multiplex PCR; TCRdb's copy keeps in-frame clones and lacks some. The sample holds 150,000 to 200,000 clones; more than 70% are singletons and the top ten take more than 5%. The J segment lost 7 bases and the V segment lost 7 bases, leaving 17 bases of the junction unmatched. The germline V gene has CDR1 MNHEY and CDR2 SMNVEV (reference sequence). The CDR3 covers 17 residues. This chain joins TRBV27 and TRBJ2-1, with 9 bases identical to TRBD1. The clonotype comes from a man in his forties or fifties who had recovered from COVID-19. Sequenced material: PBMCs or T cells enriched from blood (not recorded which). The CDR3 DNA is TGTGCCAGCACGGACAGGGGCCCGTCGTGGGGGGAAAATGAGCAGTTCTTC. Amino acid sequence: CASTDRGPSWGENEQFF.